Shown below are 16 T cell receptor beta chains from a single sample sequenced in a study of T-cell memory formation after mild COVID-19. A single record per CDR3 protein comes from TCRdb applying MiXCR to the 5' RACE reads. The sample shows over 400,000 distinct CDR3 sequences, under 25% of them seen only once. The specimen sequenced was PBMCs or a T cell subset sorted from them (not recorded which). These receptors all come from an adult woman who had mild COVID-19 (a few samples of this study predate the infection). Cell type and time point are not known.

This clonotype was counted a few times. The chain couples TRBV6-5 to TRBJ1-2; D possibly corresponds to TRBD1 (5 bases). Germline V CDR1 and CDR2: MNHEY, SVGAGI. The CDR3 spans 14 residues. V was shortened by 4 bases and J by 4 bases, with 13 bases between the two germline ends. The CDR3 nucleotides read TGTGCCAGCAGTTGGAAGAGGGGCCCCTATGGCTACACCTTC. Amino acid sequence: CASSWKRGPYGYTF.

This clonotype was picked up a small number of times. V usage is TRBV29-1 and J usage is TRBJ1-1; 11 positions agree with TRBD1. Germline trimming cut 7 bases from V and 6 bases from J; bases unmatched to any gene: 4. The CDR3 has 12 residues. Germline CDR1 reads SQVTM; CDR2 reads ANQGSEA. The CDR3 protein is CSGWDRGAEAFF. In DNA form, the CDR3 reads TGCAGCGGATGGGACAGGGGGGCTGAAGCTTTCTTT.

This clonotype was seen a few times. The chain links TRBV6-5 to TRBJ2-7; perhaps TRBD1 as D (6 bases). V lost 5 bases to trimming and J lost 1 base, with 12 bases between them. Germline CDR1 reads MNHEY; CDR2 reads SVGAGI. This CDR3 has 14 residues. The chain's CDR3 is CASSPTGDSYEQYF. Here the CDR3 DNA reads TGTGCCAGCAGTCCGACAGGTGATTCCTACGAGCAGTACTTC.

This clonotype has more than one count but fewer than ten. The gene calls are TRBV9 and TRBJ2-5; 11 positions match TRBD2. J was trimmed by 2 bases and V by 4 bases; bases with no gene match: 4. Germline loops: CDR1 SGDLS, CDR2 YYNGEE. The CDR3 consists of 15 residues. The CDR3 loop reads CASSLGTSGQETQYF. DNA for the CDR3: TGTGCCAGCAGCCTCGGGACTAGCGGACAAGAGACCCAGTACTTC.

This chain's CDR3 is CASSPGLGADTQYF. CDR3 bases: TGTGCCAGCTCACCGGGCCTGGGGGCAGATACGCAGTATTTT. This chain links TRBV18 with TRBJ2-3, with D possibly being TRBD1 or TRBD2 (5 bases each). CDR1 and CDR2 from the germline V gene are KGHSH and LQKENI. The CDR3 covers 14 residues. V gave up 3 bases and J gave up 4 bases, with 11 bases separating them.

This clonotype was observed at least ten times. The chain employs TRBV7-2 and TRBJ2-1, with TRBD2 matching over 13 bases. V shed 1 base, J shed 6 bases, and the junction held 0 bases outside the gene matches. The CDR3 spans 15 residues. Germline loops: CDR1 SGHTA, CDR2 FQGNSA. The CDR3 protein is CASSLGLAGGNEQFF. The CDR3 DNA reads as TGTGCCAGCAGCTTAGGACTAGCGGGGGGCAATGAGCAGTTCTTC. The full variable domain, its missing parts supplied by reference TRBV7-2 and TRBJ2-1, is GAGVSQSPSNKVTEKGKDVELRCDPISGHTALYWYRQSLGQGLEFLIYFQGNSAPDKSGLPSDRFSAERTGGSVSTLTIQRTQQEDSAVYLCASSLGLAGGNEQFFGPGTRLTVL.

On this clonotype: The junction departs from the called germline gene at one end, perhaps through a read error. The chain has TRBV7-2 and TRBJ2-5, with 15 nucleotides matching TRBD2. Germline V gives CDR1 SGHTA, CDR2 FQGNSA. The CDR3 runs 16 residues. The CDR3 region is CDSSLGLAGGQETQYF. The CDR3, as DNA: TGTGACAGCAGCTTGGGACTAGCGGGGGGACAAGAGACCCAGTACTTC.

The chain couples TRBV2 to TRBJ2-1; D could derive from TRBD1 or TRBD2 (5 bases each). Germline lookup yields CDR1 SNHLY and CDR2 FYNNEI. CDR3 length: 15 residues. The ends were cut back, 2 bases at V and 6 bases at J, with 14 bases in the middle. The CDR3 nucleotides read TGTGCCAGCAGTGAAACGGGACCAGGTGGCAATGAGCAGTTCTTC. It is translated as CASSETGPGGNEQFF.

The CDR3 protein is CASSSRGQGVFAGELFF. CDR3 DNA: TGTGCCAGCAGTTCCCGAGGACAGGGGGTTTTTGCCGGGGAGCTGTTTTTT. The V and J genes are TRBV27 and TRBJ2-2; 10 bases match TRBD1. Losses at the gene ends were 4 bases for V and 6 bases for J; bases not matched to a gene: 11. CDR1 is MNHEY, CDR2 SMNVEV, per germline (reference sequence). This CDR3 has 17 residues.

The V and J genes are TRBV7-6 and TRBJ1-1; D remains unclear. V was trimmed by 5 bases and J by 3 bases, leaving 13 bases between them. The CDR3 contains 14 residues. CDR1 SGHVS and CDR2 FNYEAQ come from the germline V gene. CDR3 DNA sequence: TGTGCCAGCAGCCCTGTAGGAAGGGACACTGAAGCTTTCTTT. Translation gives CASSPVGRDTEAFF.

This clonotype has more than one count but fewer than ten. The CDR3 DNA is TGTGCCAGCAGTTTCAGGTTCGGCCCCCCCTACGAGCAGTACTTC. Translated: CASSFRFGPPYEQYF. The rearrangement uses TRBV12-3 or TRBV12-4 and TRBJ2-7; D is uncertain. Trimming took off 3 bases at V and 2 bases at J, with 14 bases between the two ends. The CDR3 contains 15 residues.

V and J are TRBV3-1 and TRBJ1-5; D may be TRBD1 (6 bases). Germline values: CDR1 LGHDT, CDR2 YNNKEL (reference sequence). With 0 bases removed from V and 4 bases from J, the gap between germline ends came to 10 bases. CDR3 size: 15 residues. The CDR3 loop reads CASSQDWGPNQPQHF. The DNA of the CDR3 is TGTGCCAGCAGCCAAGATTGGGGGCCGAATCAGCCCCAGCATTTT.

The chain has TRBV12-3 or TRBV12-4 and TRBJ1-2, with a possible D match to TRBD1 (5 bases). V was shortened by 1 base and J by 4 bases, with 10 bases between the two germline ends. This CDR3 contains 14 residues. CDR3 loop: CASSLGGLSYGYTF. CDR3 bases: TGTGCCAGCAGTTTAGGGGGACTGAGCTATGGCTACACCTTC.

V usage is TRBV5-1 and J usage is TRBJ2-6; 8 positions match TRBD1. After removal of 4 bases from V and 0 bases from J, the junction contained 9 bases not matched to a gene. The germline CDR1 and CDR2 sequences are SGHRS and YFSETQ. CDR3 length equals 18 residues. CDR3 DNA: TGCGCCAGCAGCCAAGGACAGGGAGTCCTCTCTGGGGCCAACGTCCTGACTTTC. Translated: CASSQGQGVLSGANVLTF.

The V and J genes are TRBV6-4 and TRBJ2-3, with 13 bases lining up with TRBD2. The V and J ends lost 4 bases and 6 bases, in that order; junction bases with no gene match: 7. The CDR3 has 16 amino acids. Germline values: CDR1 MRHNA, CDR2 SNTAGT. DNA for the CDR3: TGTGCCAGCAGTGCAGGGACTAGCGGGGTTGCTGATACGCAGTATTTT. Translation: CASSAGTSGVADTQYF.

This clonotype came up a few times. The rearrangement uses TRBV7-9 and TRBJ2-5; D is ambiguous. Trimming removed 4 bases from V and 5 bases from J, with 11 bases in between. Germline lookup yields CDR1 SEHNR and CDR2 FQNEAQ (reference sequence). CDR3 length equals 13 residues. CDR3 DNA: TGTGCCAGCAGCTCCCAACAAGGGGAGACCCAGTACTTC. As protein: CASSSQQGETQYF.